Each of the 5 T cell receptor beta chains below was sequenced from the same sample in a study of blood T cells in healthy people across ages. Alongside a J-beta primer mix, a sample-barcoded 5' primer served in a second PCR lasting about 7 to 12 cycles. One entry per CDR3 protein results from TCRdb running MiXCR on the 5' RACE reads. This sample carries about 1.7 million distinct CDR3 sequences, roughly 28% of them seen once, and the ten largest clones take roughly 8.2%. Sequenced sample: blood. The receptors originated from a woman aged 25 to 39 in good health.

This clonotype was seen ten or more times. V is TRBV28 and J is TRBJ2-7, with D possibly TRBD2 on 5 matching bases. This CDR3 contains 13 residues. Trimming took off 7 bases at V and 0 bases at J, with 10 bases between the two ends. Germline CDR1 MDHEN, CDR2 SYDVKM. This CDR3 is CASTGRVSYEQYF. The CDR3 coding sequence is TGTGCCAGCACGGGGAGAGTCTCCTACGAGCAGTACTTC. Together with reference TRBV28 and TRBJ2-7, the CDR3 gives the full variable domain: DVKVTQSSRYLVKRTGEKVFLECVQDMDHENMFWYRQDPGLGLRLIYFSYDVKMKEKGDIPEGYSVSREKKERFSLILESASTNQTSMYLCASTGRVSYEQYFGPGTRLTVT.

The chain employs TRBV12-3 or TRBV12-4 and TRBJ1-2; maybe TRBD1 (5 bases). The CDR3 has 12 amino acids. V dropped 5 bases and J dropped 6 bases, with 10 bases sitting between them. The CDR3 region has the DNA TGTGCCAGCAGTGGGAAGGGACATGGCTACACCTTC. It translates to CASSGKGHGYTF.

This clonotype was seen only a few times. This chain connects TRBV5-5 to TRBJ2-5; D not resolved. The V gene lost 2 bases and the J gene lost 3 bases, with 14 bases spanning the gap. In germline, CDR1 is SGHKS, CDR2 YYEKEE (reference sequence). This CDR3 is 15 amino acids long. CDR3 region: CASSLEPVRKETQYF. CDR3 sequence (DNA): TGTGCCAGCAGCTTAGAACCGGTCCGGAAAGAGACCCAGTACTTC.

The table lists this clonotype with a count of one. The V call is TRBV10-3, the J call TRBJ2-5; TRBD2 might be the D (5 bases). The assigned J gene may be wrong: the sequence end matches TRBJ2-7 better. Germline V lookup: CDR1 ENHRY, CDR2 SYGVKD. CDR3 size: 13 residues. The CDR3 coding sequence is TGTGCCATCAGTCGCCTGGGAGCCTACGAGCAGTACTTC. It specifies CAISRLGAYEQYF.

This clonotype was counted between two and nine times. CDR3 DNA sequence: TGTGCCAGCAGCCGTATGGCGCGGGGGGGACCTTACAATGAGCAGTTCTTC. It codes for CASSRMARGGPYNEQFF. The chain joins TRBV14 to TRBJ2-1; 9 bases map to TRBD2. Germline CDR1 and CDR2: SGHDN and FVKESK. The CDR3 is made up of 17 amino acids. V lost 4 bases, J lost 4 bases, and 11 bases stayed unmatched.